Described below is a single T cell receptor beta chain sequence and its context. Its antigen remains undetermined. No base-level quality is on record; no much larger clone is a single base apart. The immunoSEQ Assay, a bias-controlled multiplex PCR, was used to amplify TCRbeta CDR3 regions from genomic DNA. The source study handled its data this way. Nucleated cell counts per sample were estimated from amplification of reference gene primers within the assay. To quantify the absolute abundance of each unique TCRbeta CDR3 rearrangement, sequence reads were collapsed and filtered. For each sample, productive Simpson clonality was calculated by taking the square root of Simpson's diversity index across productive rearrangements. TCRdb took over this immuneACCESS table, retaining in-frame rearrangements with V and J assigned. Such tables are incomplete; in checked studies, under half of the missing clones stem from an unresolved V gene, and the remainder is unexplained. D and trimming come from the DNA, and the V and J calls and clone size come from that table. The sample contains around 20,000 clones, about 87% of them found a single time. The ten largest make up about 8.5% of the sample.

The data stem from a study of blood T cell repertoires in COVID-19 (TCRdb year 2020). Concerning the study at large: The collaborator samples originated in the United States, Italy and Spain and spanned the acute and convalescent phases of COVID-19. A de-identified subject ID, COVID-19 status, age in years and sex were almost always included in the sample metadata. HLA class I and class II types, where available, came from metadata supplied by the sample provider rather than from assay-based typing. Subjects who had been exposed to COVID-19, were actively infected with it, or had recovered from it provided the deeply sampled blood TCRbeta repertoires that made up the dataset. The repertoires were made available in a free public database intended to serve as a resource for research on the immune response to SARS-CoV-2. The samples were drawn from two sources: the first 160 participants of the ongoing ImmuneRACE study, and 1,000 to 1,500 subjects contributed by 6 global collaborators. The prospective study material was composed of cDNA or gDNA derived from T cells, B-cell-depleted T cells, or PBMCs. General conclusions and limits of the study: Clinical and demographic metadata were provided uncurated, with the amount varying by source and participant.

Each collaborating institution followed its own protocols to collect whole blood in K2EDTA tubes. Collaborator samples were shipped for TCRbeta analysis as frozen whole blood, isolated PBMCs, or DNA extracted from either sample type. Material for sequencing was peripheral blood. This clonotype was sampled from a human donor in a cohort sampled during active COVID-19. The donor label of this sample is uncertain.

CDR3 protein: CASSQALAGGLNEQFF. The DNA sequence is given as TGTGCCAGCAGCCAAGCACTAGCGGGAGGGCTTAATGAGCAGTTCTTC. The chain is made from TRBV3-1 (or the pseudogene TRBV3-2) and TRBJ2-1; TRBD2 matches 13 bases in the middle. There are 16 amino acids in the CDR3, from cysteine to phenylalanine inclusive. Only the CDR3 DNA stays, 48 bases, in frame from base 1. The germline V gene (reference sequence) specifies LGHDT as CDR1 and YNNKEL as CDR2. Here V drops 1 base and J drops 7 bases, and the junction holds 4 bases not matched to any gene.